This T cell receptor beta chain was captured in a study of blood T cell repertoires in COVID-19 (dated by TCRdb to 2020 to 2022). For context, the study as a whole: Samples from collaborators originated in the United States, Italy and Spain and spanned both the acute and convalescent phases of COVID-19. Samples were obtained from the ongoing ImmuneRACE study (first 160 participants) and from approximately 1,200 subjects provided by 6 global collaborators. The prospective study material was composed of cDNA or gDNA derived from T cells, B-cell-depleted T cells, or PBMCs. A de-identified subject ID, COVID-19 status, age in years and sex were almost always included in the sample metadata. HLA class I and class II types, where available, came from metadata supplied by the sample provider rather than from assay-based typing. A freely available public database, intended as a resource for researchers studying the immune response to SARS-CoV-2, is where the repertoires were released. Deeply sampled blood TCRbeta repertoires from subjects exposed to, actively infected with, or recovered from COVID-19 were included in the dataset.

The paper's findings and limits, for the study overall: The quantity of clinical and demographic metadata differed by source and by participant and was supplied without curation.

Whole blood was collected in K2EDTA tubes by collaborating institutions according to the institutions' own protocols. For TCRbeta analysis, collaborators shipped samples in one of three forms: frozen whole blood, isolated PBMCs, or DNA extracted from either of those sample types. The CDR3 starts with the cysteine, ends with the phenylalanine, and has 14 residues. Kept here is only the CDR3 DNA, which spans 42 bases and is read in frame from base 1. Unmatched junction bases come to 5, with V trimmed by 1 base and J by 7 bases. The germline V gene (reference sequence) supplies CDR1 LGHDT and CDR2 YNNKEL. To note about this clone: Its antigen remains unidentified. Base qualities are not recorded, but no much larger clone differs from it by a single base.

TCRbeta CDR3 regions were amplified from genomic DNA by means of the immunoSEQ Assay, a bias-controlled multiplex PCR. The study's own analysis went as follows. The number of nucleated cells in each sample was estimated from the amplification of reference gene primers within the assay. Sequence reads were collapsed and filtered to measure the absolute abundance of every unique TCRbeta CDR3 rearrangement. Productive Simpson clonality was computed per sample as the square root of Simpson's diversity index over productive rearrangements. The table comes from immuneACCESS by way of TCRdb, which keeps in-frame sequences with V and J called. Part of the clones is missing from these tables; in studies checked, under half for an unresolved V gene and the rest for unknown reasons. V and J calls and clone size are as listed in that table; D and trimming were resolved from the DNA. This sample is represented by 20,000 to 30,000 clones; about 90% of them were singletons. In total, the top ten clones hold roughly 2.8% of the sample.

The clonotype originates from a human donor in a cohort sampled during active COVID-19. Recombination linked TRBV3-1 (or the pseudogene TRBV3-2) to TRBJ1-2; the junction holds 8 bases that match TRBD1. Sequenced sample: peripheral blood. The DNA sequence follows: TGTGCCAGCAGCCAAGGAGGACAGGGATCTGGCTACACCTTC. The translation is CASSQGGQGSGYTF.